Here is one TCR beta chain with its context. The specificity of this receptor is unknown. No base quality information exists; no much larger clone differs at one position. The sample is drawn from a study of vaccination effects on CD4 cells after COVID-19 (dated by TCRdb to 2021 to 2024). Describing the broader study: Three convalescent patients were sampled early (day +14) and late (day +241, +227, +161 respectively) after vaccination. Across the study, the median time from the second dose to post-vaccine sampling was 72 days (range 14 to 241). In both COVID-19 convalescent patients and infection-naive vaccine recipients, the study compared SARS-CoV-2 spike-specific CD4+ TCR repertoires from before mRNA vaccination with those from after it. The full study included approximately nine COVID-19 convalescent patients and a handful of SARS-CoV-2-naive healthy vaccine recipients. In the study, cultures from other donors were sequenced using the Oncomine TCR Beta short-read assay on an Illumina iSeq 100. What the study reported, not specific to this receptor: Marked clonal contraction was observed in both infection-induced and vaccine-induced clones at late post-vaccination timepoints, consistent with waning T cell responses. The study was limited by a small number of convalescent patients, and early post-infection timepoints were lacking. In convalescent patients, the post-vaccine spike-reactive repertoire was composed mainly of new vaccine-induced clones that were largely distinct from infection-induced clones.

Deletion took 3 bases off V and 8 bases off J, with a span of 13 bases between the germline ends. The CDR3 numbers 14 residues from cysteine through phenylalanine. Only the CDR3 portion is preserved as DNA: 42 bases, with reading frame beginning at the first base. CDR1 and CDR2, looked up from the germline V gene, are KGHSH and LQKENI. In the ViraFEST assay, PBMC were stimulated with viral peptide pools, and antigen-specific CD4+ T cell clonotypes were then identified by expansion using TCR sequencing. After approximately 11 days of culture, CD4+ T cells were isolated with the EasySep CD4+ T cell isolation kit. PCR-confirmed SARS-CoV-2 infection had occurred in convalescent patients between March and December 2020, before the Alpha, Beta and Delta variants emerged in the United States. Each participant received two doses of an mRNA SARS-CoV-2 vaccine, either BNT162b2 or mRNA-1273. Two million PBMC per well were cultured in IMDM with about 4.8% human AB serum, 9 to 10 IU/ml IL-2 and gentamicin, plus 10 ug/ml peptides. Half of the culture medium was replaced with fresh IL-2-containing medium on days 3 and 7. Unless noted otherwise, every peptide stimulation condition was grown in triplicate wells. PBMC were separated from whole blood using Ficoll-Paque Plus gradient centrifugation and were then either cryopreserved at -140C or used fresh. Overlapping peptide pools spanned the spike proteins of SARS-CoV-2 and the common cold coronaviruses HCoV-NL63, HCoV-OC43 and HCoV-229E. The QIAamp micro DNA kit was used to extract genomic DNA from the cultured CD4+ T cells.

The receptor library was made with the immunoSEQ multiplex PCR assay. DNA from the cultured and isolated CD4+ T cells underwent TCR beta CDR3 sequencing. In the paper's pipeline: Non-productive TCR sequences were removed, reads were trimmed to the CDR3 region, and CDR3s of at least 7 amino acids were retained. Antigen-specific clonotypes were identified with the MANAFEST web app by comparing expansion in peptide wells against reference cultures. For clones to be considered positive, expansion at FDR<0.05 versus reference and all other wells, an odds ratio above 5, and a frequency above 0.1% in two replicate wells were required. Cross-reactive clonotypes were defined as significantly expanded in SARS-CoV-2 spike wells and in at least one common cold coronavirus spike condition. CDR3 similarity was assessed by Levenshtein distance using the stringdist R package, and unrooted trees were constructed with ape in R 3.6.1. Sourced from immuneACCESS, this table was stored by TCRdb with only in-frame sequences that have V and J called. A share of the clones is absent; for the studies checked, an unresolved V gene accounts for under half, and the remainder has no known explanation. That table gives V, J and clone size, and the DNA gave D and trimming. Across this sample there are 13,000 to 15,000 clones, with around 84% seen only once. The ten largest clones add up to around 30% of the sample.

The V and J genes are TRBV18 and TRBJ1-4; no confident D gene assignment can be made. The receptor was derived from a human donor who had a prior SARS-CoV-2 infection. This material consisted of CD4+ T cells from PBMCs cultured with HCoV-NL63 spike peptides, taken after COVID-19 vaccination. Per the publication, the cell subset or site label means: HCoV-NL63 spike overlapping peptide pool stimulation. The CDR3 has the sequence CASSPGESYEKLFF. In nucleotides, the sequence is TGTGCCAGCTCACCCGGGGAATCCTACGAAAAACTGTTTTTT. Reference TRBV18 and TRBJ1-4 proteins supply the regions before and after the CDR3; the full variable domain is: NAGVMQNPRHLVRRRGQEARLRCSPMKGHSHVYWYRQLPEEGLKFMVYLQKENIIDESGMPKERFSAEFPKEGPSILRIQQVVRGDSAAYFCASSPGESYEKLFFGSGTQLSVL.